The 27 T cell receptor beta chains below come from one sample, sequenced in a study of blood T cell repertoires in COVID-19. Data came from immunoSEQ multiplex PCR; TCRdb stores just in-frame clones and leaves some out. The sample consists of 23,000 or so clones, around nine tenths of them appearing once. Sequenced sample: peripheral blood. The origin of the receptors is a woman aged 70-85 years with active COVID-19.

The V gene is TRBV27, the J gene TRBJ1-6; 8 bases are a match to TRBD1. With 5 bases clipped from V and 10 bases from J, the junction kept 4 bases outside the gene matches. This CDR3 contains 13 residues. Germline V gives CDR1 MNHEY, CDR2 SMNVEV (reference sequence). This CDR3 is CASSPGQGSPLHF. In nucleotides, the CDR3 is TGTGCCAGCAGTCCCGGACAGGGCTCACCCCTCCACTTT.

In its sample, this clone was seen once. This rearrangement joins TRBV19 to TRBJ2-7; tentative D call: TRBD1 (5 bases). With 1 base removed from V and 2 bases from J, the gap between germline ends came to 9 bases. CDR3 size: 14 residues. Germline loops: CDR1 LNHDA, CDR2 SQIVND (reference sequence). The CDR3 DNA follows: TGTGCCAGTAGTATAGCAAGGGGCCCCTACGAGCAGTACTTC. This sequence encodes CASSIARGPYEQYF.

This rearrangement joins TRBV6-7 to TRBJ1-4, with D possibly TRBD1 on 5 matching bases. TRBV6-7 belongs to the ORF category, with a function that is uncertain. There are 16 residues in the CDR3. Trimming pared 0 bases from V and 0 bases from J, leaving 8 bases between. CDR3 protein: CASSYSKGSTNEKLFF. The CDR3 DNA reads TGTGCCAGCAGTTACTCGAAGGGGTCAACTAATGAAAAACTGTTTTTT.

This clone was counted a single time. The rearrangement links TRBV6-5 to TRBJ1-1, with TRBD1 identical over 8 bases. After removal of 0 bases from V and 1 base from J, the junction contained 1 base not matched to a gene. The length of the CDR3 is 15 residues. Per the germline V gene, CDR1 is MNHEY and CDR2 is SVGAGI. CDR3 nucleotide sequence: TGTGCCAGCAGTTACTCGACAGGGGCGAACACTGAAGCTTTCTTT. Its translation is CASSYSTGANTEAFF.

The CDR3 DNA follows: TGTGCCAGCAGCCGGGAGACAGGGGGCTTCTATGGCTACACCTTC. It translates to CASSRETGGFYGYTF. V is TRBV3-1 (or the pseudogene TRBV3-2) and J is TRBJ1-2; 10 positions agree with TRBD1. V lost 4 bases, J lost 4 bases, and 6 bases stayed unmatched. Germline-derived CDR1 and CDR2 are LGHDT and YNNKEL (reference sequence). The CDR3 is 15 residues long.

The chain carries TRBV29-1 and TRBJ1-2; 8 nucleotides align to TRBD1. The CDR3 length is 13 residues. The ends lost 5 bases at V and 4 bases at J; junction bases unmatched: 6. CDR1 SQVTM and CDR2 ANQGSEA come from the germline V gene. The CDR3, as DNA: TGCAGCGTTTCGGACAGGGAGGGCTATGGCTACACCTTC. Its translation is CSVSDREGYGYTF.

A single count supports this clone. As DNA, the CDR3 is TGTGCCAGCAACATCCGAAGGACTAGCGGGGGTTCAGAGACCCAGTACTTC. It specifies CASNIRRTSGGSETQYF. The V gene is TRBV7-2, the J gene TRBJ2-5; 13 nucleotides match TRBD2. With V trimmed by 7 bases and J by 4 bases, 12 bases remained unmatched. This CDR3 has 17 amino acids. Germline CDR1 and CDR2: SGHTA and FQGNSA.

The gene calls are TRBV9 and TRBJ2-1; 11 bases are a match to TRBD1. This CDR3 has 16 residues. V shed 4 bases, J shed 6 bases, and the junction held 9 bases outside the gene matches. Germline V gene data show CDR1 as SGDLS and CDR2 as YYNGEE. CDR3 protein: CASSPSWTGGSNEQFF. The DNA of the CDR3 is TGTGCCAGCAGCCCGAGTTGGACAGGGGGCTCCAATGAGCAGTTCTTC.

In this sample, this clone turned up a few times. The CDR3 DNA is TGTGCCAGCAGTTTACAGGGGGCCCACGAGCAGTACTTC. It yields the protein CASSLQGAHEQYF. The chain employs TRBV7-8 and TRBJ2-7; 9 bases align to TRBD1. The CDR3 has 13 amino acids. Germline trimming cut 6 bases from V and 5 bases from J; bases unmatched to any gene: 5. In germline, CDR1 is SGHVS, CDR2 FQNEAQ. The full variable domain, in which reference TRBV7-8 and TRBJ2-7 provide the parts outside the CDR3, is GAGVSQSPRYKVAKRGQDVALRCDPISGHVSLFWYQQALGQGPEFLTYFQNEAQLDKSGLPSDRFFAERPEGSVSTLKIQRTQQEDSAVYLCASSLQGAHEQYFGPGTRLTVT.

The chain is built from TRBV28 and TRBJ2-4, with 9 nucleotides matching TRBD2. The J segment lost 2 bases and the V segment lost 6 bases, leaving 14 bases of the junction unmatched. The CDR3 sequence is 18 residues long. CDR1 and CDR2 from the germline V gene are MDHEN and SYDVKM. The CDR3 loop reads CASSSSPASGVSKNIQYF. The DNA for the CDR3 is TGTGCCAGCAGCAGCTCACCGGCTAGCGGGGTATCCAAAAACATTCAGTACTTC.

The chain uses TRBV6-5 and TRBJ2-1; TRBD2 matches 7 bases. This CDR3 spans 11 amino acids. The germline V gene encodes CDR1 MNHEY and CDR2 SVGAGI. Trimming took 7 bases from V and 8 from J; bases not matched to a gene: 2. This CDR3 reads CASIGGYEQFF. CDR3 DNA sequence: TGTGCCAGCATCGGGGGGTATGAGCAGTTCTTC.

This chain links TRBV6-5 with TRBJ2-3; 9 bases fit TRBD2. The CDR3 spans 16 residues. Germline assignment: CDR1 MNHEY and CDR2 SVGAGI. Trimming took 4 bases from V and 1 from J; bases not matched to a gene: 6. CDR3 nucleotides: TGTGCCAGCAGTTTGCGTAGCGGGGGCGGCACAGATACGCAGTATTTT. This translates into CASSLRSGGGTDTQYF.

CDR3 sequence (DNA): TGCGCCAGCAGCTTGGCCCGGCGGGGGGGCCAAGAGACCCAGTACTTC. Protein product: CASSLARRGGQETQYF. The chain combines TRBV5-1 with TRBJ2-5; 9 bases line up with TRBD2. Germline V CDR1 and CDR2: SGHRS, YFSETQ. The junction had 4 bases not matched to a gene; V was cut back by 0 bases and J by 1 base. The CDR3 sequence is 16 residues long.

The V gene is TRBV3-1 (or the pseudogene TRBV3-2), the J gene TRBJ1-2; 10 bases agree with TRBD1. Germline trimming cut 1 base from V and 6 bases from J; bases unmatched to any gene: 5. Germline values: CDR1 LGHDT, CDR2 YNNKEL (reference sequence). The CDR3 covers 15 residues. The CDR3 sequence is CASSQGSGTGDGYTF. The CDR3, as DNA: TGTGCCAGCAGCCAAGGTTCCGGGACAGGGGATGGCTACACCTTC.

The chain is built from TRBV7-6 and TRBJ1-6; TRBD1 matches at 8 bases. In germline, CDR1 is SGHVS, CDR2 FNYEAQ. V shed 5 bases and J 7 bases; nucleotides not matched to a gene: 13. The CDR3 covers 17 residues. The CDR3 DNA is TGTGCCAGCAGCCCCCGCTGGCAGGGGGCAAGGAATTCACCCCTCCACTTT. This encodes CASSPRWQGARNSPLHF.

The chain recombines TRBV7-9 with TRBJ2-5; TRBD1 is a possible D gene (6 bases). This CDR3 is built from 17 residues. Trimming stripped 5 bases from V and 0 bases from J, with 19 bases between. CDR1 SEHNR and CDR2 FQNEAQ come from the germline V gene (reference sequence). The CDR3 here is CASSPSRDTTYQETQYF. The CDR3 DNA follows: TGTGCCAGCAGCCCCTCCCGGGACACGACGTACCAAGAGACCCAGTACTTC.

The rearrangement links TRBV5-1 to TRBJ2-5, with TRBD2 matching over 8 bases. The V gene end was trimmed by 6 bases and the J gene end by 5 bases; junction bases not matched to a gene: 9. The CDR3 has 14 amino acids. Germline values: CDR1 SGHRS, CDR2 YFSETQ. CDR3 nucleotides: TGCGCCAGCACCTTTATCCCGGGGGGGGAGACCCAGTACTTC. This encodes CASTFIPGGETQYF. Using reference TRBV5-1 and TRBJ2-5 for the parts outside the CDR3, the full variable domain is KAGVTQTPRYLIKTRGQQVTLSCSPISGHRSVSWYQQTPGQGLQFLFEYFSETQRNKGNFPGRFSGRQFSNSRSEMNVSTLELGDSALYLCASTFIPGGETQYFGPGTRLLVL.

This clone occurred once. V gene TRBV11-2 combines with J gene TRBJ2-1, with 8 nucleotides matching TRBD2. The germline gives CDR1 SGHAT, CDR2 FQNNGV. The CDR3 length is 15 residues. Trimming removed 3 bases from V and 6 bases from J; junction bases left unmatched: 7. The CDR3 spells CASSLTGGQVNEQFF. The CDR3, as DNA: TGTGCCAGCAGCTTGACGGGGGGGCAAGTCAATGAGCAGTTCTTC.

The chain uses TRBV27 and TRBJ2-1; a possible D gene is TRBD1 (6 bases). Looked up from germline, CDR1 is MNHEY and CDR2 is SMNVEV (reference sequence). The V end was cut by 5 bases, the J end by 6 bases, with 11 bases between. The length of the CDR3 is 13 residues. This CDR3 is CASSLDRFNEQFF. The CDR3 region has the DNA TGTGCCAGCAGTCTGGACAGATTCAATGAGCAGTTCTTC.

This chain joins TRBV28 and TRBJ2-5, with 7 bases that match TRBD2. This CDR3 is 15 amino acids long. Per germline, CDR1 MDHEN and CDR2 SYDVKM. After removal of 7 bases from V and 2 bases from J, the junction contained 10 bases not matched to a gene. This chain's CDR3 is CASKGVGEGQETQYF. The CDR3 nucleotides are TGTGCCAGCAAGGGAGTCGGGGAGGGTCAAGAGACCCAGTACTTC.

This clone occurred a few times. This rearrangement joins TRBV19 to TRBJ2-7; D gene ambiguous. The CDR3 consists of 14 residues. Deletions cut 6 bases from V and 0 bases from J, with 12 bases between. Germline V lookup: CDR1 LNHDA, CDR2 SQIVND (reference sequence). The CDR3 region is CASRSEASSYEQYF. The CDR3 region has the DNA TGTGCCAGTAGGTCTGAGGCGAGCTCCTACGAGCAGTACTTC.

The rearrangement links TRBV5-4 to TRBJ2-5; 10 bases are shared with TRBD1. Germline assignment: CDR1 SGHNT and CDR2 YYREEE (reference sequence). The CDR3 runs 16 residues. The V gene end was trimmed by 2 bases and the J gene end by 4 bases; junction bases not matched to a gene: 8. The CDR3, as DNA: TGTGCCAGCAGCTTACGGACAGGGGGGGGCATAGAGACCCAGTACTTC. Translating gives CASSLRTGGGIETQYF.

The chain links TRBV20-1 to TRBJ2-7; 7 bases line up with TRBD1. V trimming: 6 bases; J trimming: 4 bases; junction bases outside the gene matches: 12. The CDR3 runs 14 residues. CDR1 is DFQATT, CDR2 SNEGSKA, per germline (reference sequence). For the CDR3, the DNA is TGCAGTGCGAGTGCCGGGACAGTGGGATACGAGCAGTACTTC. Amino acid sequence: CSASAGTVGYEQYF.

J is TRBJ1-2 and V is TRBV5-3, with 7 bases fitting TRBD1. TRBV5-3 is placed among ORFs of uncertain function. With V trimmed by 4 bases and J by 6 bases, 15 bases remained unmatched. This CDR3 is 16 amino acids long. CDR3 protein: CARSPDSNRGLHGYTF. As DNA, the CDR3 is TGTGCCAGAAGCCCTGATTCCAACAGGGGTCTTCATGGCTACACCTTC.

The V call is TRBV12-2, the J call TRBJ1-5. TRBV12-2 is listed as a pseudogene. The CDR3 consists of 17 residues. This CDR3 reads CASRDPRTRDSNQPQHF. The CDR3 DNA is TGTGCAAGTCGCGACCCCCGGACCCGGGATAGCAATCAGCCCCAGCATTTT.

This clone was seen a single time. In DNA, the CDR3 is TGTGCCAGCAGCTTAGGGGCGGGGGGGCCAGAAGAGACCCAGTACTTC. It codes for CASSLGAGGPEETQYF. The chain employs TRBV7-7 and TRBJ2-5; 9 bases align to TRBD2. This CDR3 is 16 amino acids long. V lost 1 base and J lost 3; bases outside the gene matches: 6. CDR1 and CDR2 from the germline V gene are SSHAT and FNYEAQ (reference sequence).

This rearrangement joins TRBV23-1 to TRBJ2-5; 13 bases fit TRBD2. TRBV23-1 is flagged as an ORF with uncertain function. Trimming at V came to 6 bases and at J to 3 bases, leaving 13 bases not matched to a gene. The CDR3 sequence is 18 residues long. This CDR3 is CASSPMGLAGPGEETQYF. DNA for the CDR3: TGCGCCAGCAGCCCCATGGGACTAGCGGGGCCCGGTGAAGAGACCCAGTACTTC.